The 17 T cell receptor beta chains below all came from one sample that was sequenced in a study of T cell responses to AZD1222 COVID-19 vaccine. TCRdb's copy holds only in-frame clones and misses some; the assay was immunoSEQ multiplex PCR. The sample lists about 150,000 clones, 90% occurring once. The material was peripheral blood, obtained 28 days after the second AZD1222 dose. All receptors derive from an adult who received the AZD1222 COVID-19 vaccine.

The gene calls are TRBV6-6 and TRBJ2-3; tentatively, D is TRBD2 (6 bases). Trimming removed 6 bases at V and 3 bases at J, with 10 bases between. This CDR3 comprises 13 residues. The V gene's germline CDR1 is MNHNY and CDR2 SVGAGI (reference sequence). The CDR3 DNA reads as TGTGCCAGCAGGGGCGGGGTTACAGATACGCAGTATTTT. Translation gives CASRGGVTDTQYF.

The chain combines TRBV6-5 with TRBJ2-3, with TRBD1 matching 10 bases. This CDR3 has 15 amino acids. CDR1 and CDR2 (germline): MNHEY, SVGAGI. V shed 6 bases, J shed 4 bases, and the junction held 7 bases outside the gene matches. CDR3 in amino acids: CASSSRDRGADTQYF. DNA for the CDR3: TGTGCCAGCAGCAGCAGGGACAGGGGTGCAGATACGCAGTATTTT.

V usage is TRBV3-1 (or the pseudogene TRBV3-2) and J usage is TRBJ2-1; 7 bases are shared with TRBD2. The CDR3 is made up of 15 amino acids. Germline CDR1 LGHDT, CDR2 YNNKEL (reference sequence). J lost 7 bases, V lost 9 bases, and 15 bases had no gene match. The chain's CDR3 is CASGGSGAPRNEQFF. The CDR3 DNA reads TGTGCCAGTGGGGGAAGCGGGGCCCCTAGGAATGAGCAGTTCTTC.

This clone ranks as medium-sized (0.01 to 0.1%). This sequence joins TRBV7-9 and TRBJ2-2; D unclear. Germline V CDR1 and CDR2: SEHNR, FQNEAQ (reference sequence). Between the trimmed V and J ends, which lost 2 bases and 4 bases, there was a span of 11 bases. There are 15 residues in the CDR3. CDR3 protein: CASSLMGRGTGELFF. CDR3 nucleotide sequence: TGTGCCAGCAGCTTAATGGGCCGCGGCACCGGGGAGCTGTTTTTT.

The CDR3 reads CASSDSFSSGNTIYF. The CDR3 DNA reads TGTGCCAGCAGTGACTCTTTTAGCTCTGGAAACACCATATATTTT. This chain connects TRBV6-4 to TRBJ1-3; no firm D call. The germline V and J ends were trimmed by 0 bases and 0 bases, with 6 bases remaining between them. The CDR3 sequence is 15 residues long. Germline V gene sequence: CDR1 MRHNA, CDR2 SNTAGT.

J is TRBJ2-2 and V is TRBV11-2; tentative D call: TRBD1 (6 bases). The CDR3 sequence is 16 residues long. Deletions cut 8 bases from V and 5 bases from J, with 21 bases between. Germline V gene data show CDR1 as SGHAT and CDR2 as FQNNGV. The CDR3: CASSLYGGKGTGELFF. The CDR3 coding sequence is TGTGCCAGCTCTCTCTATGGGGGCAAGGGGACCGGGGAGCTGTTTTTT.

The chain combines TRBV7-6 with TRBJ2-2, with a tentative D call TRBD2 (5 bases). Trimming took 5 bases from V and 4 from J, leaving 17 bases between them. CDR3 size: 16 residues. The germline V gene has CDR1 SGHVS and CDR2 FNYEAQ. The CDR3, as DNA: TGTGCCAGCAGCGGTGCTAGGAGTAGCGTCACCGGGGAGCTGTTTTTT. Its translation: CASSGARSSVTGELFF.

The chain links TRBV14 to TRBJ2-2; D call uncertain. Germline CDR1 is SGHDN and CDR2 is FVKESK. The ends were cut back, 4 bases at V and 3 bases at J, with 9 bases in the middle. The CDR3 covers 14 residues. CDR3 sequence: CASSRYIDTGELFF. The CDR3 DNA follows: TGTGCCAGCAGCCGATACATAGACACCGGGGAGCTGTTTTTT.

The chain employs TRBV30 and TRBJ2-2, with D perhaps matching TRBD1 (6 bases). Germline lookup yields CDR1 GTSNPN and CDR2 SVGIG (reference sequence). The CDR3 sequence is 14 residues long. The V gene lost 6 bases and the J gene lost 2 bases, with 13 bases spanning the gap. The DNA of the CDR3 is TGTGCCTGCCCTGGGACATCTAACACCGGGGAGCTGTTTTTT. Translating it yields CACPGTSNTGELFF.

This clone appeared a single time. This sequence joins TRBV5-1 and TRBJ1-3, with no clear D. Between the trimmed V and J ends, which lost 0 bases and 2 bases, there was a span of 6 bases. The length of the CDR3 is 14 residues. Germline V gene sequence: CDR1 SGHRS, CDR2 YFSETQ. The CDR3 nucleotides read TGCGCCAGCAGCTTGGAGCAAACTGGAAACACCATATATTTT. Translated, it gives CASSLEQTGNTIYF.

J is TRBJ2-7 and V is TRBV4-3, with 8 bases aligning to TRBD2. The germline V gene encodes CDR1 LGHNA and CDR2 YSLEER. V lost 0 bases to trimming and J lost 4 bases; unmatched junction nucleotides: 8. The CDR3 runs to 16 residues. The CDR3 loop is CASSQDTAGGLYEQYF. CDR3 DNA sequence: TGCGCCAGCAGCCAAGATACGGCGGGGGGCCTGTACGAGCAGTACTTC.

This chain uses TRBV12-3 or TRBV12-4 with TRBJ1-2, with unresolved D. CDR3 length equals 13 residues. V was clipped by 0 bases and J by 2 bases, with 4 bases between them. CDR3 in DNA: TGTGCCAGCAGTTTAGCACCGAACTATGGCTACACCTTC. Its translation: CASSLAPNYGYTF.

CDR3 sequence reads: CASSSGQGVYGYTF. For the CDR3, the DNA is TGTGCCAGCAGCTCGGGACAGGGGGTCTATGGCTACACCTTC. This chain uses TRBV7-2 with TRBJ1-2; 11 bases agree with TRBD1. Germline V lookup: CDR1 SGHTA, CDR2 FQGNSA. J was trimmed by 4 bases and V by 4 bases; bases with no gene match: 2. This CDR3 contains 14 residues.

The V call is TRBV27, the J call TRBJ1-2, with TRBD1 matching 7 bases. The V segment lost 4 bases and the J segment 0 bases; nucleotides outside the gene matches: 5. In germline, CDR1 is MNHEY, CDR2 SMNVEV (reference sequence). CDR3 size: 15 residues. CDR3 nucleotide sequence: TGTGCCAGCAGTTCCTGGACAGGAGCTAACTATGGCTACACCTTC. Translated: CASSSWTGANYGYTF.

The chain employs TRBV9 and TRBJ2-1, with 8 bases fitting TRBD2. CDR3 size: 17 residues. The V gene's germline CDR1 is SGDLS and CDR2 YYNGEE. V dropped 6 bases and J dropped 3; count of bases not matched to a gene: 14. CDR3 nucleotide sequence: TGTGCCAGCACCCCATCTCCGATTAGCGGGATCTACAATGAGCAGTTCTTC. Its translation is CASTPSPISGIYNEQFF.

The rearrangement links TRBV6-4 to TRBJ2-3; D not resolved. The CDR3 is 13 residues long. CDR1 is MRHNA, CDR2 SNTAGT, per germline. Trimming removed 4 bases at V and 0 bases at J, with 5 bases between. In DNA, the CDR3 is TGTGCCAGCAGTGGACATAGCACAGATACGCAGTATTTT. Protein: CASSGHSTDTQYF.

V gene TRBV11-2 combines with J gene TRBJ2-5; possible D gene TRBD2, 5 bases. Trimming removed 2 bases from V and 1 base from J, with 8 bases in between. The CDR3 runs to 14 residues. In germline, CDR1 is SGHAT, CDR2 FQNNGV. The CDR3 DNA reads TGTGCCAGCAGCTTAAGGCTAGCCCAAGAGACCCAGTACTTC. It codes for CASSLRLAQETQYF.